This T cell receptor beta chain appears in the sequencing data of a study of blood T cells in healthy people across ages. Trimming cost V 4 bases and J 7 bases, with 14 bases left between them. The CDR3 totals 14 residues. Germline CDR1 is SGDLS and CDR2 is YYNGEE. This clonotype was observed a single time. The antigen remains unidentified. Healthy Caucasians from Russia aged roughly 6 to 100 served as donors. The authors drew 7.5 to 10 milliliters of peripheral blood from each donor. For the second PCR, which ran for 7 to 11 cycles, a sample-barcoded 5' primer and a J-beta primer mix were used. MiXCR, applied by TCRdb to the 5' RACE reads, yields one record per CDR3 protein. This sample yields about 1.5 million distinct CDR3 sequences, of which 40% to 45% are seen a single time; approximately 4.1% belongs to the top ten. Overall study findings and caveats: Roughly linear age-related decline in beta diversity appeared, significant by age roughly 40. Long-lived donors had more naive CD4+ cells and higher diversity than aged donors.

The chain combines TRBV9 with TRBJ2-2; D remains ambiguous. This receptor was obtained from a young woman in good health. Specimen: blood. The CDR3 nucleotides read TGTGCCAGCAGCATAAACATCGGAAACGGGGAGCTGTTTTTT. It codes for CASSINIGNGELFF.